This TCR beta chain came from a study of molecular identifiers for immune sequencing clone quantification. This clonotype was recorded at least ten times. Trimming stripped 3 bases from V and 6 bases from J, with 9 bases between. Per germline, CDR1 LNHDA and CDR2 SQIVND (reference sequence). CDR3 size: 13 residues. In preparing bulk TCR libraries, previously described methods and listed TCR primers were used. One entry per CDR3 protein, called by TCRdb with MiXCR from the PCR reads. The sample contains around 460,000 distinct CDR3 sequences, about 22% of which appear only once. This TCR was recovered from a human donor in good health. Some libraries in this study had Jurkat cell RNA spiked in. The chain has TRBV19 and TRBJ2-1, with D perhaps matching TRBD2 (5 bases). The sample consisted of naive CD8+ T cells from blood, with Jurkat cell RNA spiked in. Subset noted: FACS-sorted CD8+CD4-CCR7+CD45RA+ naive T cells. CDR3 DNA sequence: TGTGCCAGTAGTATTGGTCGGGGCAATGAGCAGTTCTTC. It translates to CASSIGRGNEQFF.